This T cell receptor (beta chain) was found in a study of response to subunit inactivated influenza vaccine. Overall study findings and caveats: Each seasonal influenza vaccination recruits few new T cells, the authors suggested.

Trimming shortened V by 3 bases and J by 4 bases, and 12 bases separated the two germline ends. This CDR3 has 14 residues. Germline lookup yields CDR1 KGHSH and CDR2 LQKENI. TCRdb re-called the RT-PCR reads through MiXCR, storing one row per CDR3 protein. The top ten hold around 9.9% of the sample, which has around 850,000 distinct CDR3 sequences, roughly 20% seen once. Remarks on this clonotype: Antigen unknown.

The chain is built from TRBV18 and TRBJ2-5; the D is unclear. The sequencing here drew on PBMCs from blood, taken around 5 days after vaccination. The sequence was collected from a man in his forties or fifties who received an inactivated influenza vaccine. Written as DNA, the CDR3 is TGTGCCAGCTCACCGCCCCAGTTAAGAGAGACCCAGTACTTC. Amino acids: CASSPPQLRETQYF. The full variable domain, completed using reference TRBV18 and TRBJ2-5, is NAGVMQNPRHLVRRRGQEARLRCSPMKGHSHVYWYRQLPEEGLKFMVYLQKENIIDESGMPKERFSAEFPKEGPSILRIQQVVRGDSAAYFCASSPPQLRETQYFGPGTRLLVL.